The 7 T cell receptor beta chains below all came from one sample that was sequenced in a study of T cells in Graves' hyperthyroidism and ophthalmopathy. Template material for amplifying TCR beta CDR3 regions consisted of RNA transcripts. An initial round of RT-PCR targeting the TCR CDR3 relied on the HTBI primer set. TCRdb re-called the multiplex PCR reads with MiXCR, one entry per CDR3 protein. The sample holds about 460,000 distinct CDR3 sequences, under 25% seen once. Material for sequencing was blood. Receptors were obtained from a woman in her seventies with Graves' ophthalmopathy.

There are many counts of this clonotype. The chain couples TRBV28 to TRBJ2-5, with 7 positions matching TRBD1. Germline CDR1 is MDHEN and CDR2 is SYDVKM. With 1 base clipped from V and 4 bases from J, the junction kept 6 bases outside the gene matches. CDR3 size: 15 residues. CDR3 residues: CASSLYSRQGETQYF. CDR3 nucleotides: TGTGCCAGCAGTTTATACTCTAGACAGGGAGAGACCCAGTACTTC.

V and J are TRBV9 and TRBJ2-5, with a tentative D call TRBD2 (6 bases). This CDR3 has 14 amino acids. CDR1 is SGDLS and CDR2 is YYNGEE in the germline V gene. Trimming cost V 0 bases and J 5 bases, with 11 bases left between them. The DNA of the CDR3 is TGTGCCAGCAGCGTAGAAACTAGCCGTGAGACCCAGTACTTC. Translated, it gives CASSVETSRETQYF.

There are a few counts of this clonotype. The chain recombines TRBV7-3 with TRBJ2-3; D remains ambiguous. Germline-derived CDR1 and CDR2 are SGHTA and FQGTGA. The CDR3 extends over 16 amino acids. The V end was cut by 0 bases, the J end by 6 bases, with 16 bases between. The CDR3 DNA is TGTGCCAGCAGCTTAACGTTTGACTTTGTGGGGGATACGCAGTATTTT. Protein: CASSLTFDFVGDTQYF.

This clonotype was seen ten or more times. V and J are TRBV12-3 or TRBV12-4 and TRBJ2-7; D might be TRBD2 (5 bases). CDR3 size: 14 residues. The V and J ends lost 6 bases and 7 bases respectively, with 19 bases between them. The CDR3 is CASSPTSISREQYF. The CDR3 DNA is TGTGCCAGCAGCCCAACTAGTATCAGCAGGGAGCAGTACTTC.

This clonotype has only a few counts. The chain recombines TRBV25-1 with TRBJ1-2; 8 positions agree with TRBD1. The CDR3 loop spans 15 amino acids. Germline V gives CDR1 MGHDK, CDR2 SYGVNS. V gave up 2 bases and J gave up 6 bases; unmatched junction bases: 8. CDR3 protein: CASSETLGQANGYTF. The CDR3 DNA is TGTGCCAGCAGTGAAACCCTGGGACAGGCAAATGGCTACACCTTC.

This clonotype was observed at least ten times. The chain is built from TRBV28 and TRBJ2-1; perhaps TRBD2 as D (6 bases). CDR3 length equals 16 residues. Trimming pared 6 bases from V and 1 base from J, leaving 16 bases between. From germline, CDR1 is MDHEN and CDR2 SYDVKM. CDR3 nucleotides: TGTGCCAGCAGCCCCAGGAGACTAGGTTCCTACAATGAGCAGTTCTTC. Its translation: CASSPRRLGSYNEQFF.

The table lists this clonotype with many counts. V is TRBV30 and J is TRBJ1-1; D is unresolved. The germline V gene encodes CDR1 GTSNPN and CDR2 SVGIG (reference sequence). Between the trimmed V and J ends, which lost 2 bases and 1 base, there was a span of 5 bases. The CDR3 length is 12 residues. CDR3 in amino acids: CAWSPGNTEAFF. The DNA of the CDR3 is TGTGCCTGGAGTCCAGGGAACACTGAAGCTTTCTTT.